This TCR beta chain was documented in a study of type 1 and type 2 diabetes patients. Study as a whole: From PBMCs, CD4+ and CD8+ T cells were isolated by magnetic microbeads.

Germline V gives CDR1 GTSNPN, CDR2 SVGIG (reference sequence). V lost 0 bases to trimming and J lost 4 bases, with 13 bases between them. The CDR3 has 15 amino acids. Study results and caveats: V and J gene usage correlated at about 0.97 between type 2 diabetes and control samples.

The PCR template was genomic DNA. The TCR beta CDR3 region was amplified using 30 forward and 13 reverse primers. TCRdb called the multiplex PCR reads again in MiXCR, with one record for every CDR3 protein. This sample yields about 290,000 distinct CDR3 sequences, of which roughly 50% are seen a single time; around 15% belongs to the top ten. Regarding this clonotype: Its antigen is not known.

The clonotype originates from a man between 18 and 35 years old with type 2 diabetes. The gene calls are TRBV30 and TRBJ1-3; a possible D gene is TRBD1 (6 bases). Source material: peripheral blood mononuclear cells (PBMCs). CDR3 in DNA: TGTGCCTGGAGTGTGCGTGGGGGCGCGGGAAACACCATATATTTT. This codes for CAWSVRGGAGNTIYF. Complete variable domain (other parts from reference TRBV30 and TRBJ1-3): SQTIHQWPATLVQPVGSPLSLECTVEGTSNPNLYWYRQAAGRGLQLLFYSVGIGQISSEVPQNLSASRPQDRQFILSSKKLLLSDSGFYLCAWSVRGGAGNTIYFGEGSWLTVV.